A single sample gave rise to the 20 T cell receptor beta chains below, sequenced in a study of blood T cell repertoires in COVID-19. Only in-frame clones appear in the TCRdb table, and some are missing; sequencing was by immunoSEQ multiplex PCR. The sample lists about 120,000 clones, 81% occurring once. Material for sequencing was peripheral blood. These receptors all come from a man over 45 with acute or convalescent COVID-19.

The chain links TRBV5-4 to TRBJ1-1, with D maybe TRBD1 (6 bases). V lost 2 bases, J lost 7 bases, and 15 bases lay in between. Per germline, CDR1 SGHNT and CDR2 YYREEE (reference sequence). This CDR3 has 14 amino acids. In DNA form, the CDR3 reads TGTGCCAGCAGCTTCGACAGGTACTCTATTGAAGCTTTCTTT. Protein: CASSFDRYSIEAFF.

The chain recombines TRBV6-6 with TRBJ1-1; no clear D. Germline-derived CDR1 and CDR2 are MNHNY and SVGAGI (reference sequence). CDR3 length equals 12 residues. The V gene lost 8 bases and the J gene lost 4 bases, with 11 bases spanning the gap. Written as DNA, the CDR3 is TGTGCCAGCCTCTCTGCGAGCACTGAAGCTTTCTTT. Translated, it gives CASLSASTEAFF.

About this clone itself: Other DNA sequences in this sample translate to the same CDR3. The chain recombines TRBV24-1 with TRBJ2-5; 8 bases line up with TRBD1. J gave up 5 bases and V 4 bases, and 5 bases lay outside the gene matches. The germline gives CDR1 KGHDR, CDR2 SFDVKD. The CDR3 runs 14 residues. In nucleotides, the CDR3 is TGTGCCACCAGTGACCCGACAGGGGTGGAGACCCAGTACTTC. Translation: CATSDPTGVETQYF.

The chain's CDR3 is CASSSSGAQETQYF. Here the CDR3 DNA reads TGTGCCAGTAGTTCCTCAGGGGCCCAAGAGACCCAGTACTTC. This rearrangement joins TRBV19 to TRBJ2-5, with D possibly being TRBD1 (6 bases). In germline, CDR1 is LNHDA, CDR2 SQIVND (reference sequence). Deletions cut 5 bases from V and 1 base from J, with 11 bases between. The CDR3 length is 14 residues.

This CDR3 is CSASTDRGLKTQYF. CDR3 sequence (DNA): TGCAGTGCTAGTACGGACAGGGGGCTAAAGACCCAGTACTTC. The genes are TRBV20-1 and TRBJ2-5; 11 positions match TRBD1. This CDR3 comprises 14 residues. The trim removed 3 bases at V and 6 bases at J, leaving 6 bases unmatched. Germline-derived CDR1 and CDR2 are DFQATT and SNEGSKA (reference sequence).

The chain carries TRBV6-1 and TRBJ2-5; maybe TRBD2 (5 bases). Germline V CDR1 and CDR2: MNHNS, SASEGT. V lost 1 base, J lost 5 bases, and 5 bases lay in between. The CDR3 is 12 amino acids. The CDR3 is CASSEERETQYF. The CDR3 DNA is TGTGCCAGCAGTGAAGAGCGGGAGACCCAGTACTTC.

The chain has TRBV5-6 and TRBJ1-1; 7 positions match TRBD1. CDR3 length equals 16 residues. Losses at the gene ends were 4 bases for V and 1 base for J; bases not matched to a gene: 10. The V gene's germline CDR1 is SGHDT and CDR2 YYEEEE. The DNA for the CDR3 is TGTGCCAGCAGCGTAGCCGGGACAGTTAAGAACACTGAAGCTTTCTTT. Amino acids: CASSVAGTVKNTEAFF.

This clone is a singleton in its sample. This chain joins TRBV28 and TRBJ1-2; the D is unclear. Trimming stripped 6 bases from V and 5 bases from J, with 13 bases between. Per germline, CDR1 MDHEN and CDR2 SYDVKM. This CDR3 has 13 amino acids. CDR3: CASSLGEIYGYTF. The CDR3 nucleotides read TGTGCCAGCAGCCTCGGGGAGATATATGGCTACACCTTC.

The chain employs TRBV4-1 and TRBJ2-1; possible D gene TRBD2, 5 bases. Trimming removed 6 bases from V and 6 bases from J, with 18 bases in between. CDR3 length: 15 residues. CDR1 and CDR2 from the germline V gene are MGHRA and YSYEKL. The CDR3: CASSQLGLAGNEQFF. The CDR3 DNA reads as TGCGCCAGCAGTCAATTGGGGTTGGCGGGCAATGAGCAGTTCTTC.

The genes are TRBV3-1 (or the pseudogene TRBV3-2) and TRBJ2-6, with no clear D. Germline values: CDR1 LGHDT, CDR2 YNNKEL (reference sequence). The CDR3 is 18 amino acids. Trimming stripped 1 base from V and 1 base from J, with 14 bases between. CDR3 sequence (DNA): TGTGCCAGCAGCCAAGCAATCGGGTACCCGTCTGGGGCCAACGTCCTGACTTTC. Translating it yields CASSQAIGYPSGANVLTF.

The V and J genes are TRBV18 and TRBJ2-1; 12 bases line up with TRBD2. J lost 9 bases, V lost 3 bases, and 9 bases had no gene match. CDR3 length: 16 amino acids. Germline V gene data show CDR1 as KGHSH and CDR2 as LQKENI. The CDR3 reads CASSPTASGGAGEQFF. CDR3 coding DNA: TGTGCCAGCTCACCTACGGCTAGCGGGGGGGCAGGTGAGCAGTTCTTC.

The chain couples TRBV6-5 to TRBJ1-5; D unclear. CDR1 is MNHEY and CDR2 is SVGAGI in the germline V gene. V lost 6 bases and J lost 2, with 14 bases in between. The CDR3 covers 15 residues. CDR3 region: CASSPRGPGNQPQHF. Written as DNA, the CDR3 is TGTGCCAGCAGCCCCCGTGGTCCGGGCAATCAGCCCCAGCATTTT.

This sequence joins TRBV9 and TRBJ2-2; D gene uncertain. There are 14 residues in the CDR3. The germline V and J ends were trimmed by 3 bases and 2 bases, with 8 bases remaining between them. The germline CDR1 and CDR2 sequences are SGDLS and YYNGEE. CDR3 sequence: CASSETFNTGELFF. Here the CDR3 DNA reads TGTGCCAGCAGCGAGACATTCAACACCGGGGAGCTGTTTTTT.

This rearrangement joins TRBV6-5 to TRBJ1-3; 7 nucleotides align to TRBD1. The junction had 5 bases not matched to a gene; V was cut back by 6 bases and J by 3 bases. The CDR3 has 14 amino acids. The V gene's germline CDR1 is MNHEY and CDR2 SVGAGI. The CDR3 spells CASRQTGFGNTIYF. The CDR3, as DNA: TGTGCCAGCAGACAGACAGGGTTTGGAAACACCATATATTTT.

The V and J genes are TRBV24-1 and TRBJ2-7; D might be TRBD2 (6 bases). The CDR3 is 14 amino acids. V shed 4 bases and J shed 5 bases, with 14 bases lying between them. Germline V CDR1 and CDR2: KGHDR, SFDVKD. This chain's CDR3 is CATSEGGLKNEQYF. Here the CDR3 DNA reads TGTGCCACCAGTGAGGGGGGTCTGAAAAACGAGCAGTACTTC.

The chain couples TRBV5-6 to TRBJ1-2, with D tentatively TRBD1 (5 bases). CDR1 and CDR2 (germline): SGHDT, YYEEEE. V gave up 6 bases and J gave up 14 bases, with 23 bases separating them. The CDR3 runs 13 residues. CDR3 in amino acids: CASTPWGQVKTTF. The CDR3 nucleotides read TGTGCCAGCACCCCCTGGGGCCAGGTTAAAACTACCTTC.

V and J are TRBV4-2 and TRBJ1-4; weak D call: TRBD1 (6 bases). Looked up from germline, CDR1 is LGHNA and CDR2 is YNFKEQ. The V end was cut by 4 bases, the J end by 6 bases, with 12 bases between. The CDR3 length is 14 residues. CDR3 coding DNA: TGTGCCAGCAGCCCCGCCAGGGGAGATGAAAAACTGTTTTTT. Translating gives CASSPARGDEKLFF.

This clone showed up just once. The chain recombines TRBV12-5 with TRBJ2-3; D is perhaps TRBD1 (6 bases). With 3 bases removed from V and 3 bases from J, the gap between germline ends came to 7 bases. Germline CDR1 is LGHNT and CDR2 is FRNRAP. The CDR3 covers 13 residues. Here the CDR3 reads CASGFDRTDTQYF. The CDR3 region has the DNA TGTGCTAGTGGTTTCGACAGGACAGATACGCAGTATTTT.

The chain uses TRBV5-1 and TRBJ1-2, with a weak D call TRBD1 (6 bases). The CDR3 runs 14 residues. V dropped 0 bases and J dropped 3 bases, with 9 bases sitting between them. Germline assignment: CDR1 SGHRS and CDR2 YFSETQ. The CDR3 region has the DNA TGCGCCAGCAGCTTGGCGGGACAAGACTATGGCTACACCTTC. Its protein is CASSLAGQDYGYTF.

V gene TRBV18 combines with J gene TRBJ2-7; 9 bases are shared with TRBD1. The CDR3 is 13 residues long. With V trimmed by 5 bases and J by 3 bases, 2 bases remained unmatched. Germline V CDR1 and CDR2: KGHSH, LQKENI. DNA for the CDR3: TGTGCCAGCTCAGACAGGGGGAACTACGAGCAGTACTTC. It translates to CASSDRGNYEQYF. Filled out from reference TRBV18 and TRBJ2-7, the complete variable domain reads NAGVMQNPRHLVRRRGQEARLRCSPMKGHSHVYWYRQLPEEGLKFMVYLQKENIIDESGMPKERFSAEFPKEGPSILRIQQVVRGDSAAYFCASSDRGNYEQYFGPGTRLTVT.